The entry below gives a single TCR beta chain sequence along with its context. Its antigen is currently unknown. This specimen comes from a study of a mutant IDH1 vaccine in newly diagnosed glioma. About the study: Administration of eight vaccinations to patients took place in weeks 1, 3, 5, 7, 11, 15, 19, 23. Vaccination started 4-6 weeks after radiotherapy alone, or with temozolomide cycles. There were roughly 62% males and approximately 38% females among treated patients, whose mean age was about 44 years.

Assay: immunoSEQ multiplex PCR; the TCRdb copy retains only in-frame clones and omits some. The table includes 40,000 or so clones, 70% to 90% detected once. V gave up 8 bases and J gave up 8 bases, with 24 bases separating them. The length of the CDR3 is 15 residues. CDR1 and CDR2 from the germline V gene are MNHNS and SASEGT. Documented time point: week 5, during vaccination. Each dose delivered 300 ug of mutant IDH1 20-mer peptide subcutaneously with imiquimod. Astrocytomas found in donors were new, WHO grade 3 or 4, IDH1-mutant and ATRX-lost. The J gene is TRBJ1-1, the V gene TRBV6-1; TRBD1 is a possible D gene (6 bases). The TCR sequence derives from a middle-aged man with glioma. The source material was PBMCs, sampled from a glioma patient whose treatment included an IDH1 peptide vaccine. CDR3 coding DNA: TGTGCCAGCCGTTTTTTATCTGGGACACGGGACGAAGCTTTCTTT. It specifies CASRFLSGTRDEAFF.